This TCR beta chain was documented in a study of cytomegalovirus exposure and HLA in healthy donors. With V trimmed by 5 bases and J by 7 bases, 16 bases remained unmatched. Germline V CDR1 and CDR2: PRHDT, FYEKMQ (reference sequence). The CDR3 is 16 amino acids. The study, taken as a whole, reports: Presence/absence analyses assumed roughly uniform sequencing depth across donors, which may not hold. Across donors, most TCRs were seen rarely, yet some public ones were widespread. Immune exposure was documented only through CMV serostatus.

Use of 60 Vbeta and 13 Jbeta primers characterized the PCR. The protocol was immunoSEQ multiplex PCR, while the TCRdb copy is restricted to in-frame clones and leaves out a portion. Here the sample spans approximately 100,000 clones, about 81% being singletons. Of note for this clone: Its antigen is unidentified.

This TCR was recovered from a woman in her 40s in good health and CMV-seropositive. The chain joins TRBV13 to TRBJ2-7; 8 bases match TRBD2. The specimen sequenced was PBMCs. CDR3 in amino acids: CASSRRWVAGLREQYF. The CDR3 DNA sequence: TGTGCCAGCAGCCGCCGGTGGGTAGCGGGGCTCCGGGAGCAGTACTTC. The variable domain in full, completed from reference TRBV13 and TRBJ2-7, reads AAGVIQSPRHLIKEKRETATLKCYPIPRHDTVYWYQQGPGQDPQFLISFYEKMQSDKGSIPDRFSAQQFSDYHSELNMSSLELGDSALYFCASSRRWVAGLREQYFGPGTRLTVT.